This is a list of T cell receptor beta chains from one sample in a study of blood T cell repertoires in COVID-19. Only in-frame clones appear in the TCRdb table, and some are missing; sequencing was by immunoSEQ multiplex PCR. This table has approximately 60,000 clones, under 90% appearing once. The sample consisted of peripheral blood. Receptor source: a man aged 45-65 years with active COVID-19. Each CDR3 is given without its conserved first and last residue.

>TRBV28
ASSTQGQGEGTDTQY
>TRBV6-6
ASRPQLVSGELF
>TRBV19
ASSTFELAGEDTQY
>TRBV5-1
ASSSKAGARTNEKLF
>TRBV6-1
ASSEGSGTNTDTQY
>TRBV5-8
ASSLLLRGKNIQY
>TRBV5-4
ASSRDRHTEAF
>TRBV6-5
ASSAGTRYNEQY
>TRBV6-5
ASSYSWGPSSYEQY
>TRBV4-3
ASSQQIQGDTGELF
>TRBV7-9
ASSLGGPGANVLT
>TRBV7-2
ASRTGTGSSEQF
>TRBV5-1
ASSFGDSLYEQY
>TRBV4-2
ASSQGGSGSRTDTQY
>TRBV6-5
ASSRAGTILNEQF
>TRBV11-2
ASSLGGVQTGEKLF
>TRBV6-5
ASSRGAGHNEQF
>TRBV6-6
ASSSIAGPETQY
>TRBV28
ASTRQGLGSPLH
>TRBV3-1/TRBV3-2
ASSPPGRETQY
>TRBV11-2
ASSLDFIDYEQY
>TRBV28
ASSVPPTVGYT